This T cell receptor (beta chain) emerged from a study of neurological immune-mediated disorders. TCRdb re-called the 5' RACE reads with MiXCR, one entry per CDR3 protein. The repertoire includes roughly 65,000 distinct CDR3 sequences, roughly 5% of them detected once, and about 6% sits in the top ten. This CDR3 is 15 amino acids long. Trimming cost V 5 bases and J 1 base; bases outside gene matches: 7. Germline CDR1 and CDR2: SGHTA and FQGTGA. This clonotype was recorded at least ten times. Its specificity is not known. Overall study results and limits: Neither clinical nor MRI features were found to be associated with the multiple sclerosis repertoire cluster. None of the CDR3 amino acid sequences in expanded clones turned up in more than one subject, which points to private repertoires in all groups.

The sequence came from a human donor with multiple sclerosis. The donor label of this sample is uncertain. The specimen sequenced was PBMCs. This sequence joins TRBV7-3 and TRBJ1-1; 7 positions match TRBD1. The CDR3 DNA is TGTGCCAGCAGCCCGACCGGGACAGAGAACACTGAAGCTTTCTTT. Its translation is CASSPTGTENTEAFF. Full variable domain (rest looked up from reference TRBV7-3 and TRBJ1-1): GAGVSQTPSNKVTEKGKYVELRCDPISGHTALYWYRQSLGQGPEFLIYFQGTGAADDSGLPNDRFFAVRPEGSVSTLKIQRTERGDSAVYLCASSPTGTENTEAFFGQGTRLTVV.